This T cell receptor beta chain was profiled in a study of T cells after yellow fever vaccination. CDR3 length: 15 amino acids. The V gene's germline CDR1 is SNHLY and CDR2 FYNNEI. V lost 6 bases and J lost 5, with 16 bases in between. MiXCR, applied by TCRdb to the 5' RACE reads, yields one record per CDR3 protein. Of some 500,000 distinct CDR3 sequences in the sample, approximately 12% were seen once. This clonotype was counted a few times. Here the sequenced sample was PBMCs, taken on the day of the yellow fever booster vaccination. The rearrangement joins TRBV2 to TRBJ1-4; D not resolved. The sequence was collected from a man younger than 45 who received the YFV17D yellow fever vaccine. CDR3 region: CASRPNGRSNEKLFF. CDR3 DNA: TGTGCCAGCAGACCTAATGGGCGCTCGAATGAAAAACTGTTTTTT.